This T cell receptor (beta chain) was recorded in a study of T cells after posttransplantation cyclophosphamide. Sequenced by immunoSEQ multiplex PCR; TCRdb stores in-frame clones only, minus some. The table lists over 7,500 clones, about 98% of them singletons, with about 0.25% in the top ten. The related graft donor's blood sample was taken on the day of bone marrow donation. J was trimmed by 4 bases and V by 6 bases; bases with no gene match: 7. Germline CDR1 reads MNHEY; CDR2 reads SMNVEV (reference sequence). This CDR3 region has 14 residues. Sequencing input: naive CD8+ T cells sorted from PBMCs. The source is a man aged 50-60 years in good health, CMV-negative, and a related stem cell transplant donor. The rearrangement joins TRBV27 to TRBJ2-5; 8 bases agree with TRBD1. This CDR3 is CASSRFTGGETQYF. DNA of the CDR3: TGTGCCAGCAGCCGGTTCACAGGGGGAGAGACCCAGTACTTC.